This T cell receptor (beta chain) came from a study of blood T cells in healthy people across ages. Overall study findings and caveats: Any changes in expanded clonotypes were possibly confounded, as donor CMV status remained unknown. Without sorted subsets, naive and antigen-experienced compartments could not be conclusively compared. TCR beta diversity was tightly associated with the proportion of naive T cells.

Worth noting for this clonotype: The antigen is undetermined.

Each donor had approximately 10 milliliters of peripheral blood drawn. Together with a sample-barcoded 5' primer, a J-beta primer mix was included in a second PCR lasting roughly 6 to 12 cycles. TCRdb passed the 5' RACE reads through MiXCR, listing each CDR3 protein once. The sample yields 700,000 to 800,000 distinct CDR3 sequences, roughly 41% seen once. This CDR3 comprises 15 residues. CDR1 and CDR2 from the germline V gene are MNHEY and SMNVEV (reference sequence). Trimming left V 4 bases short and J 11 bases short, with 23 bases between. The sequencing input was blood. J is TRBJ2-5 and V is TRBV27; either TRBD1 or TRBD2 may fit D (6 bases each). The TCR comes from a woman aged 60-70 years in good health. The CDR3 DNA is TGTGCCAGCAGTTACCCGACAGGACCCCTACGGGGGCAGTACTTC. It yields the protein CASSYPTGPLRGQYF.